This T cell receptor beta chain was identified during a study of blood T cell repertoires in COVID-19 (dated by TCRdb to about 2020). For context, the study as a whole: The collaborator samples originated in the United States, Italy and Spain and spanned the acute and convalescent phases of COVID-19. The prospective study material was composed of cDNA or gDNA derived from T cells, B-cell-depleted T cells, or PBMCs. The dataset comprised deeply sampled blood TCRbeta repertoires from subjects exposed to, actively infected with, or recovered from COVID-19. The repertoires were made available in a free public database intended to serve as a resource for research on the immune response to SARS-CoV-2. The samples were drawn from the first 160 participants of the ongoing ImmuneRACE study and from 950 to 1,500 subjects provided by 6 global collaborators. Nearly every sample came with metadata listing a de-identified subject ID, COVID-19 status, age in years and sex. Where available, HLA class I and class II types were taken from metadata supplied by the sample provider and were not determined by assay-based typing.

Concerning this clone itself: Its antigen is unknown. Base qualities are not recorded, but no much larger clone differs from it by a single base.

TCRbeta CDR3 regions were amplified from genomic DNA by means of the immunoSEQ Assay, a bias-controlled multiplex PCR. Per the source publication's procedure: Nucleated cell counts per sample were estimated from amplification of reference gene primers within the assay. Sequence reads were collapsed and filtered to measure the absolute abundance of every unique TCRbeta CDR3 rearrangement. For each sample, productive Simpson clonality was calculated as the square root of Simpson's diversity index over productive rearrangements. The table was pulled from immuneACCESS by TCRdb, which kept in-frame rearrangements only. Such tables lose some clones; where checked, under half of the loss comes from unresolved V genes, and the rest has no known cause. The V and J calls and clone size are taken from that table; D and trimming were inferred from the DNA. A total of approximately 160,000 clones appear in this sample, under 85% of them only once. The leading ten clones occupy roughly 1.2% of the sample.

Another Seattle source contributed samples from volunteer blood donors who had recovered from COVID-19. Each collaborating institution followed its own protocols to collect whole blood in K2EDTA tubes. For TCRbeta analysis, collaborators shipped samples in one of three forms: frozen whole blood, isolated PBMCs, or DNA extracted from either of those sample types. Broad study findings and their caveats: Clinical and demographic metadata were provided uncurated, with the amount varying by source and participant.

This TCR was recovered from a man in his fifties or sixties who had recovered from COVID-19. The specimen was peripheral blood.

CDR3 reads: CASMTGTYNSPLHF. The nucleotide sequence reads TGTGCCAGCATGACAGGGACCTATAATTCACCCCTCCACTTT. The rearrangement combines TRBV27 with TRBJ1-6; a stretch of 7 junction bases matches TRBD1. The germline V gene (reference sequence) sets CDR1 to MNHEY and CDR2 to SMNVEV. Trimming leaves V shorter by 7 bases and J shorter by 2 bases, with the junction holding 2 bases beyond the gene matches. The CDR3 starts with the cysteine, ends with the phenylalanine, and has 14 residues. The only DNA kept is the CDR3, 42 bases in frame from the first base.